The entry below gives a single T cell receptor beta chain sequence along with its context. Its cognate antigen is unknown. The entry originates in a study of blood T cells in healthy people across ages. Total RNA, at least 5.5 micrograms per sample, came from PBMCs. The study, taken as a whole, reports: Getting older went along with TCR beta diversity per million T cells dropping roughly linearly. Estimates of total diversity, which came from one million sequenced T cells, were considered to be underestimates.

This CDR3 contains 14 residues. The ends lost 2 bases at V and 7 bases at J; junction bases unmatched: 7. CDR1 and CDR2 from the germline V gene are MNHEY and SVGAGI. A second roughly 7 to 11 cycle PCR used barcoded and J-beta primers. MiXCR, run by TCRdb on the 5' RACE reads, gives a single entry per CDR3 protein. The sample has about 1.6 million distinct CDR3 sequences, around 35% seen once. Material for sequencing was blood. The source of this sequence is a young woman in good health. The chain combines TRBV6-5 with TRBJ2-5; 7 bases map to TRBD2. The DNA of the CDR3 is TGTGCCAGCAGTTACGTCCCGGGGAGGGCGACCCAGTACTTC. Translating it yields CASSYVPGRATQYF.